The present entry profiles one T cell receptor (beta chain) with its context. Its target antigen remains unknown. Base-call qualities are not available, and no considerably larger clone is one nucleotide away. The data originate from a study of shared clonotypes between healthy human individuals (dated by TCRdb to the early 2020s). Study-wide context: The cohort included three men and a couple of women between 18 and 49 years of age. For each donor, CD4 naive and CD4 memory were each run on three plates, CD8 naive on two plates, and CD8 memory on one plate. To estimate repertoire size and how much clonotype sharing occurs between individuals, the study deeply sequenced the blood TCR repertoires of five healthy adults. Different laboratories and diverse techniques were used to prepare libraries and sequence TCR repertoires, to increase sequencing depth and limit assay-specific biases. Leukapheresis yielded between about 0.94 and 9.5 billion PBMCs per donor.

Donors were healthy HIV-negative adults with no recently reported acute infections or vaccinations. All donors were Caucasian adults living in Nashville, Tennessee, USA. CD4+ T cells were enriched through magnetic negative selection, after which naive cells were positively selected on CD45RA and the remaining negative fraction served as the memory subset. Blood was collected by leukapheresis, and PBMCs were isolated by Ficoll-Histopaque density gradient centrifugation and then cryopreserved in liquid nitrogen vapor phase. Purity and quantity of every magnetically sorted T cell population were checked by analytical flow cytometry. Each sorted fraction had its genomic DNA isolated and then quantified by UV absorbance on a Nanodrop 2000c. Including cysteine and phenylalanine, the CDR3 has 15 amino acids. Solely the CDR3 DNA is kept, with 45 bases framed from the first base. For CDR1 and CDR2, the germline V gene (reference sequence) lists SEHNR and FQNEAQ. Germline trimming: 5 bases from V, 3 bases from J; junction bases outside gene matches: 5.

Study-wide conclusions, independent of this receptor: Sharing across a few donors was observed for roughly 5.4% of naive CD4, 3% to 4% of naive CD8, 2% to 2.5% of memory CD4, and over 0.3% of memory CD8 clonotypes. Naive subsets generally had larger estimated clonotype richness than memory subsets did. Pairwise subsampling indicated that sequencing depth was expected to affect the degree of clonotype sharing among donors. Incomplete sequencing was indicated by rarefaction of sorted-subset datasets, despite the large sequencing depth. The small number of donors limited the genetic and exposure-history diversity represented. Only blood was sampled, and tissue TCR repertoires likely differ from those in blood. Higher generation probabilities were observed for clonotypes shared by all four sorted-subset donors than for non-shared clonotypes.

TCR CDR3 regions were amplified from genomic DNA by multiplex PCR using the deep immunoSEQ assay. Extracted genomic DNA from each cell subset was spread evenly across all wells of several immunoSEQ 96-well plates, with each plate serving as a replicate. For sorted subsets, each replicate PCR was loaded with around 200 ng genomic DNA, equivalent to 30,000 to 35,000 T cell genomes. Purified libraries were quantified with a Qubit 3.0 fluorometer, sized on a Bioanalyzer 2100, and re-quantified with the KAPA Library Quantification kit. A separate single-read 150-cycle Illumina NextSeq 550 flow cell was used to sequence each immunoSEQ 96-well plate. For the original study's pipeline: Because the immunoSEQ output included only junctional sequences and no quality scores, the filtering could not be the same as the filtering used for full-length reads. Sequences were annotated with PyIR, a Python wrapper for IgBLAST v1.9, using IMGT germline references to assign V/J genes and CDR3. Reads were filtered out if the reads had weak V/J assignments (E-value above 1e-6), no CDR3, stop codons, out-of-frame junctions, or ambiguous translated residues. V3J clonotypes were defined as sequences sharing an identical inferred V gene, J gene, and CDR3 amino acid sequence. The percentage overlap between two repertoires was calculated by dividing the number of shared unique clonotypes by the size of the smaller repertoire. RTK rarefaction, the Chao1 estimator, and Recon v2.1 estimates of unobserved clonotypes were used to assess repertoire richness. Generation probabilities for all TCRbeta clonotypes obtained by the gDNA method from a few donors were computed using OLGA. TCRdb holds this immuneACCESS table with in-frame rearrangements only. Some clones are missing; in checked studies, unresolved V genes explain under half, and the rest has no known cause. V, J and clone size are those of that table, while D and trimming were read from the DNA. The sample data list around 2.5 million clones, and approximately 93% of these were observed just once. The top ten clones comprise about 0.34% of the sample.

The clonotype was recovered from a man younger than 30 in good health. Some clones in this sample may be carry-over from other donors' samples. The sequence joins TRBV7-9 to TRBJ2-2; TRBD1 agrees with 8 junctional bases. Sequenced: naive CD4+ T cells from PBMCs. The label giving this sample's cell subset or site can be read as: CD45RA+ positively selected. At the DNA level, the sequence is TGTGCCAGCAGCCCCAGGACAGGGCACACCGGGGAGCTGTTTTTT. This encodes CASSPRTGHTGELFF.